This T cell receptor beta chain was found in a study of blood T cell repertoires in COVID-19. The wider study: Researchers got acute and convalescent COVID-19 samples from the United States, Italy and Spain. Nucleic acid was either cDNA or gDNA, and it came from T cells, B-cell-depleted T cells, or PBMCs.

In the authors' methods: Amplification with reference gene primers provided the estimates of nucleated cell counts. The method was immunoSEQ multiplex PCR; TCRdb's version includes in-frame clones alone and lacks a portion of them. For V, J and clone size, that table is used; D and trimming come from the DNA. Altogether around 190,000 clones are present, roughly 79% being singletons, with the ten largest covering 9.5% to 11%. This CDR3 is built from 13 residues. Germline CDR1 reads MDHEN; CDR2 reads SYDVKM. Trimming shortened V by 6 bases and J by 7 bases, and 16 bases separated the two germline ends. Seattle researchers signed up patients amid active infection and tracked them longitudinally.

The chain recombines TRBV28 with TRBJ2-7, with D unclear. The origin of this receptor is a woman aged 40 to 50 with COVID-19, enrolled during active disease. Source material: peripheral blood. Here the CDR3 reads CASSHRLGGEQYF. As DNA, the CDR3 is TGTGCCAGCAGCCACCGGCTAGGTGGGGAGCAGTACTTC.